The TCR beta chain under discussion was sequenced for a study of T cell responses to AZD1222 COVID-19 vaccine (dated by TCRdb to about 2021). Notes on the research overall: TCR sequencing was performed for 230 to 250 trial participants, of whom 200 to 220 were given two doses of AZD1222 and some 25 were given two doses of MenACWY control vaccine. Trial participants were enrolled by age into subgroups of 18-55, 56-69 and 70-plus years, and around 140, 26 and 57 TCR-sequenced participants, respectively, were included in these subgroups.

The CDR3 regions of human TCRbeta chains were subjected to immunosequencing. The study's own analysis went as follows. Repertoire TCRs were matched against a reference library of SARS-CoV-2-specific TCRs generated with the MIRA antigen-specificity platform. Breadth meant the fraction of unique TCRs that were SARS-CoV-2-associated, whereas depth meant the fraction of total T cells that were SARS-CoV-2-associated. Each spike-specific TCR was assigned to its reactive spike region and to a CD4 or CD8 class using the MIRA data. Log10-transformed breadth and depth values were compared by one-way ANOVA with Sidak's multiple comparisons tests. The immuneACCESS repertoire file appears here via TCRdb, limited to in-frame rearrangements. These files lack a portion of the clones; in checked studies, under half of the deficit traces to unresolved V genes, and the cause of the others is not known. That table furnishes V, J and clone size, whereas the DNA furnished D and trimming. This sample has about 160,000 clones in its table, and 88% of those were observed once. The leading ten clones occupy roughly 4% of the sample.

What the authors observed across the whole study: Only 5 to 7 AZD1222 recipients were SARS-CoV-2 seropositive at baseline, limiting conclusions about previously exposed vaccinees. In the small 56-69-year group, the increase in depth fell short of significance, most likely because of low power. The whole spike protein was spanned by vaccine-associated CD4 TCRs, and dominant responses were seen in regions 160-218 and 743-854. Most participants were white British and females outnumbered males, and the authors suggested that clonal diversity may have been underestimated. Reportedly, almost half of the unique spike-specific TCRs recognized epitopes lying outside the regions that are mutated in the B.1.351 and B.1.1.7 variants. No day 14 peak-response samples were available, so repertoires were characterized only after the peak T cell response. After two AZD1222 doses, both the breadth and the depth of spike-specific TCRs were significantly higher than at day 0 and than in MenACWY recipients.

The sample's time point label, in plain terms: about 28 days (+/-7) after the second vaccine dose. Because spike-specific TCR depth and breadth did not differ between the two schedules, AZD1222 recipients who got a second dose at roughly 4 weeks were pooled with those who got a second dose at roughly 12 weeks. Vaccinee samples came from UK trials COV001 and COV002, including a single-blind randomized controlled phase 2/3 trial of AZD1222 (ChAdOx1 nCoV-19) in healthy adults. For TCRbeta chain sequencing, PBMC samples from trial participants were taken at day 0 and at day 28 after the second dose. The germline V gene provides CDR1 MNHNS and CDR2 SASEGT. The CDR3 spans 18 residues, from the cysteine through the phenylalanine. The retained sequence is limited to the CDR3, 54 bases, with the frame set at the first base. Trimming removed 1 base from V and 2 bases from J, leaving 19 bases between the germline ends.

Regarding this clone: Its specific antigen is unknown. No much larger clonotype is one base removed from it; base qualities were not supplied.

The rearranged chain carries TRBV6-1 and TRBJ2-3; a confident D gene designation cannot be given. Sequenced here: peripheral blood, sampled 28 days after the second AZD1222 dose. The TCR sequence derives from an adult who received the AZD1222 COVID-19 vaccine. The bases read TGTGCCAGCAGTGAAGTATTAGGGTCAGATACAACCACAGATACGCAGTATTTT. Protein translation: CASSEVLGSDTTTDTQYF.